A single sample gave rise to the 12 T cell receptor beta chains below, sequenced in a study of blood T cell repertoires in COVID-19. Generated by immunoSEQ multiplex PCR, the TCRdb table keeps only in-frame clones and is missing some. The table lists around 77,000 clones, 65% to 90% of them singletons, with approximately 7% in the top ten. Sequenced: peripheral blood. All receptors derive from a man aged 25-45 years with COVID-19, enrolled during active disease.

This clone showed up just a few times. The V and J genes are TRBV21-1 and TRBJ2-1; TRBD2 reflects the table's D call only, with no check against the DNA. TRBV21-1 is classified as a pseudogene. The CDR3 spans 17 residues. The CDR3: CASSKVGLAGNYNEQFF. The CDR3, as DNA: TGTGCCAGCAGCAAAGTAGGGCTAGCGGGTAACTACAATGAGCAGTTCTTC.

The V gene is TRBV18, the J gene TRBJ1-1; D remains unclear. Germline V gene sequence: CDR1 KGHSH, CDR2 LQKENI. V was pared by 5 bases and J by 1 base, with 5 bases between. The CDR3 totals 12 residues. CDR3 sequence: CASSNGNTEAFF. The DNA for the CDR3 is TGTGCCAGCTCAAACGGGAACACTGAAGCTTTCTTT.

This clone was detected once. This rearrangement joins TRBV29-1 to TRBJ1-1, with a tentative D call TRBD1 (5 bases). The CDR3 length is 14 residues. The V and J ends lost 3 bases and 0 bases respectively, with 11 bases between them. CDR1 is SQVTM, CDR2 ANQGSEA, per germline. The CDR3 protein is CSVDFGALNTEAFF. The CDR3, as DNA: TGCAGCGTTGATTTTGGGGCATTGAACACTGAAGCTTTCTTT.

In DNA, the CDR3 is TGTGCCAGCAGCCGGGGACAGCAAGAGACCCAGTACTTC. Translated: CASSRGQQETQYF. The rearrangement uses TRBV14 and TRBJ2-5; 7 positions match TRBD1. The ends lost 4 bases at V and 2 bases at J; junction bases unmatched: 1. Per germline, CDR1 SGHDN and CDR2 FVKESK. CDR3 size: 13 residues.

The CDR3 region has the DNA TGCAGCGTTGAAGTTCGGACACTCTATGGCTACACCTTC. Translation gives CSVEVRTLYGYTF. V usage is TRBV29-1 and J usage is TRBJ1-2; TRBD1 might be the D (5 bases). V was clipped by 1 base and J by 4 bases, with 10 bases between them. CDR3 length equals 13 residues. The germline CDR1 and CDR2 sequences are SQVTM and ANQGSEA.

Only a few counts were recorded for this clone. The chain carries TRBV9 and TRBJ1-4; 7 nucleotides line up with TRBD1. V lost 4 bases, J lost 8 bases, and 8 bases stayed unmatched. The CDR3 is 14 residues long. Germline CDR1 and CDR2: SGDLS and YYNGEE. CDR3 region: CASSPRTGGEKLFF. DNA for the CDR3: TGTGCCAGCAGCCCCCGGACAGGAGGCGAAAAACTGTTTTTT.

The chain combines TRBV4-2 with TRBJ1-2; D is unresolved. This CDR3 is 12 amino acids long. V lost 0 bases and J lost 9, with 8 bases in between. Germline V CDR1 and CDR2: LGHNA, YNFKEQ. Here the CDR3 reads CASSQESSRYTF. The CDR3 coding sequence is TGTGCCAGCAGCCAAGAGTCCAGTCGCTACACCTTC.

CDR3 protein: CASSIRGSGFSYNEQFF. The CDR3 DNA is TGTGCCAGTAGTATAAGGGGGTCGGGTTTCTCCTACAATGAGCAGTTCTTC. This chain connects TRBV19 to TRBJ2-1; D perhaps matches TRBD1 (6 bases). The CDR3 spans 17 residues. Trimming took off 2 bases at V and 0 bases at J, with 14 bases between the two ends. Germline V gene data show CDR1 as LNHDA and CDR2 as SQIVND (reference sequence).

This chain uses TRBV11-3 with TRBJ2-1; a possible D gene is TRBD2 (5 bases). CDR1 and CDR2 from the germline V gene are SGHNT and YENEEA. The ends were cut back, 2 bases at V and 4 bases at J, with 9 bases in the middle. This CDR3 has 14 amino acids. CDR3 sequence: CASSLSGEYNEQFF. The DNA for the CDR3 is TGTGCCAGCAGCTTAAGCGGAGAGTACAATGAGCAGTTCTTC.

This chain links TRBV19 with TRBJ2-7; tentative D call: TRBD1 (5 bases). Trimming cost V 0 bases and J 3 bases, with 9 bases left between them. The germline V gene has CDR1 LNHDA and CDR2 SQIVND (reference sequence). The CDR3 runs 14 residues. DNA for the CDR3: TGTGCCAGTAGTATAGAGCACAGGCTCTACGAGCAGTACTTC. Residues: CASSIEHRLYEQYF.

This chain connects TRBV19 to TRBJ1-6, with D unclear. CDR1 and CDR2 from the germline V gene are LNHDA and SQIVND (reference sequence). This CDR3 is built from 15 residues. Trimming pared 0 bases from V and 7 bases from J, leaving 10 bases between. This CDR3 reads CASSIDPRGNSPLHF. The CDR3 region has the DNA TGTGCCAGTAGTATAGATCCGCGGGGAAATTCACCCCTCCACTTT.

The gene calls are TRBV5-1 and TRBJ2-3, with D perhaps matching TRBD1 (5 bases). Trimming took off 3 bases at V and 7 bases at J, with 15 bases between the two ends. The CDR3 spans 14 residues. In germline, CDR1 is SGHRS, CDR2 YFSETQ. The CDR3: CASSSQLADNTQYF. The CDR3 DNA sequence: TGCGCCAGCAGCTCCCAACTGGCGGACAATACGCAGTATTTT. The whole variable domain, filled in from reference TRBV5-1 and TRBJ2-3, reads KAGVTQTPRYLIKTRGQQVTLSCSPISGHRSVSWYQQTPGQGLQFLFEYFSETQRNKGNFPGRFSGRQFSNSRSEMNVSTLELGDSALYLCASSSQLADNTQYFGPGTRLTVL.